Each of the 14 T cell receptor beta chains below was sequenced from the same sample in a study of identical twins. TCRdb passed the 5' RACE reads through MiXCR, listing each CDR3 protein once. This repertoire shows around 250,000 distinct CDR3 sequences, about 7% found once; its top ten account for roughly 3.9%. A further study also used this sample, focusing on yellow fever vaccine responses in identical twins.

Sequencing was performed on memory (CD45RO+) T cells sorted from blood. The receptors shown here come from a woman aged 18-30 years in good health.

This clonotype was counted a few times. The chain employs TRBV7-8 and TRBJ2-2; TRBD1 matches 9 bases. The CDR3 length is 14 residues. Germline V gene sequence: CDR1 SGHVS, CDR2 FQNEAQ. V was clipped by 6 bases and J by 7 bases; unmatched bases: 6. The CDR3 DNA reads TGTGCCAGCAGGTGGACAGGGGCAGGCGGGGAGCTGTTTTTT. Protein: CASRWTGAGGELFF.

This clonotype has more than one count but fewer than ten. This chain joins TRBV20-1 and TRBJ1-4; 7 bases fit TRBD1. With 1 base clipped from V and 5 bases from J, the junction kept 1 base outside the gene matches. Germline CDR1 DFQATT, CDR2 SNEGSKA (reference sequence). The CDR3 runs 13 residues. The CDR3 DNA reads as TGCAGTGCTAGAGGGGACAGAAATGAAAAACTGTTTTTT. Its translation is CSARGDRNEKLFF.

This clonotype has a count of ten or more. The chain joins TRBV5-1 to TRBJ2-2; 12 bases map to TRBD2. The germline V gene encodes CDR1 SGHRS and CDR2 YFSETQ. The CDR3 consists of 18 residues. J gave up 3 bases and V 2 bases, and 8 bases lay outside the gene matches. The CDR3 coding sequence is TGCGCCAGCAGCTTCAACGTCCGACTAGCGGGAGACACCGGGGAGCTGTTTTTT. Encoded protein: CASSFNVRLAGDTGELFF.

This clonotype was observed at least ten times. J is TRBJ2-1 and V is TRBV20-1; D is ambiguous. The CDR3 contains 15 residues. V lost 0 bases and J lost 8, with 17 bases in between. Germline CDR1 reads DFQATT; CDR2 reads SNEGSKA (reference sequence). The chain's CDR3 is CSARDYYNVRYEQFF. Here the CDR3 DNA reads TGCAGTGCTAGAGATTACTATAACGTTAGGTATGAGCAGTTCTTC.

On this clonotype: At one end the junction does not follow the germline gene, possibly because of a read error. The chain links TRBV12-3 or TRBV12-4 to TRBJ1-4, with TRBD1 identical over 9 bases. This CDR3 is 13 amino acids long. The CDR3 region has the DNA TGTGCCAGCAGAACAGGGGGCTATGAAAATCTGTTTTTT. It translates to CASRTGGYENLFF.

At least ten counts were recorded for this clonotype. The chain has TRBV10-3 and TRBJ2-3; TRBD1 aligns across 7 bases. Germline V lookup: CDR1 ENHRY, CDR2 SYGVKD. V dropped 10 bases and J dropped 11; count of bases not matched to a gene: 12. This CDR3 is built from 12 residues. Here the CDR3 DNA reads TGTGCCACCTACGATTCCGGGACAGAGCAGTATTTT. This encodes CATYDSGTEQYF.

This clonotype was counted ten times or more. V gene TRBV6-1 combines with J gene TRBJ1-1; possible D gene TRBD1, 6 bases. V was clipped by 5 bases and J by 2 bases, with 12 bases between them. Germline V gene lookup returns CDR1 MNHNS and CDR2 SASEGT. This CDR3 region has 14 residues. The DNA for the CDR3 is TGTGCCAGCAGTAAACAGGGAGGCAACACTGAAGCTTTCTTT. It yields the protein CASSKQGGNTEAFF.

The table lists this clonotype with many counts. This sequence joins TRBV7-8 and TRBJ1-6; no definite D call. V dropped 5 bases and J dropped 3 bases, with 11 bases sitting between them. The CDR3 is 15 amino acids. CDR1 and CDR2 from the germline V gene are SGHVS and FQNEAQ. In DNA, the CDR3 is TGTGCCAGCAGCGAACGACGGAACTATAATTCACCCCTCCACTTT. Protein product: CASSERRNYNSPLHF.

The sample holds many counts of this clonotype. The chain combines TRBV3-1 with TRBJ1-4; no reliable D call. Trimming shortened V by 4 bases and J by 0 bases, and 6 bases separated the two germline ends. The length of the CDR3 is 14 residues. CDR1 is LGHDT, CDR2 YNNKEL, per germline (reference sequence). The CDR3 DNA reads TGTGCCAGCAGCCGACCTGCAACTAATGAAAAACTGTTTTTT. Its translation: CASSRPATNEKLFF.

In this sample, this clonotype turned up many times. The V and J genes are TRBV20-1 and TRBJ1-1; no reliable D call. Germline values: CDR1 DFQATT, CDR2 SNEGSKA (reference sequence). Between the trimmed V and J ends, which lost 5 bases and 6 bases, there was a span of 19 bases. The CDR3 covers 14 residues. The CDR3 DNA sequence: TGCAGTGCTCCCCGACAAGGTGTAGAAGCTGAAGCTTTCTTT. Its translation is CSAPRQGVEAEAFF.

This chain uses TRBV11-2 with TRBJ2-1; 7 positions agree with TRBD2. This CDR3 has 16 amino acids. Germline CDR1 and CDR2: SGHAT and FQNNGV. Trimming at V came to 0 bases and at J to 8 bases, leaving 10 bases not matched to a gene. As DNA, the CDR3 is TGTGCCAGCAGCTTAGATTGGGTAGCGGGCCACCATGAGCAGTTCTTC. Amino acid sequence: CASSLDWVAGHHEQFF.

This clonotype was seen at least ten times. The chain carries TRBV12-3 or TRBV12-4 and TRBJ2-7; 14 nucleotides match TRBD2. There are 15 residues in the CDR3. V lost 5 bases, J lost 8 bases, and 8 bases stayed unmatched. CDR3 DNA: TGTGCCAGCAGTCAGGGGACTAGCGGGAGTTCGAAGCAGTACTTC. Amino acid sequence: CASSQGTSGSSKQYF.

In its sample, this clonotype was seen a few times. This chain joins TRBV27 and TRBJ2-3, with 7 positions matching TRBD1. The germline V gene encodes CDR1 MNHEY and CDR2 SMNVEV (reference sequence). The CDR3 contains 17 residues. Trimming removed 6 bases from V and 2 bases from J; junction bases left unmatched: 14. CDR3 residues: CASSQKPGQRPTDTQYF. CDR3 DNA sequence: TGTGCCAGCAGCCAAAAACCGGGACAGCGGCCCACAGATACGCAGTATTTT.

This clonotype came up many times. The rearrangement joins TRBV12-3 or TRBV12-4 to TRBJ2-7; D is ambiguous. Trimming shortened V by 2 bases and J by 5 bases, and 10 bases separated the two germline ends. The CDR3 has 13 residues. The CDR3 DNA sequence: TGTGCCAGCAGTTTACCCCCGGTCGACGAGCAGTACTTC. Translating it yields CASSLPPVDEQYF.